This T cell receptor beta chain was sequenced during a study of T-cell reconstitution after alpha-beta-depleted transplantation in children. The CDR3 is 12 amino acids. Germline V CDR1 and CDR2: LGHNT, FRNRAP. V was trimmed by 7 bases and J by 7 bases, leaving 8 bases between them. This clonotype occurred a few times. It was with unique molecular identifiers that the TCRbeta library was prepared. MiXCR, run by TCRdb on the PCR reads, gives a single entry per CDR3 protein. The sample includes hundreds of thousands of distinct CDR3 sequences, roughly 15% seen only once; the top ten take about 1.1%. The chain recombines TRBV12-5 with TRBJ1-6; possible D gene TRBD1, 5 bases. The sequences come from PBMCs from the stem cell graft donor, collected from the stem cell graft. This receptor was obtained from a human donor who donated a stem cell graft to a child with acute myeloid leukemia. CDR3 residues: CASAAGNSPLHF. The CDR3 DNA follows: TGTGCTAGTGCCGCAGGGAATTCACCCCTCCACTTT.